Listed here is a single T cell receptor (beta chain). Its antigen is still unknown. This sample is drawn from a study of TIL therapy for anti-PD-1-resistant metastatic lung cancer. General study findings and limits: Infused TIL clonotypes partially replaced the baseline blood repertoire, then decayed over months.

Trimming removed 3 bases from V and 2 bases from J; junction bases left unmatched: 11. The CDR3 sequence is 18 residues long. Germline values: CDR1 MNHEY, CDR2 SMNVEV (reference sequence). Time point meaning: pre-treatment sample, taken before nivolumab and TIL therapy. The libraries were made with immunoSEQ v3. This table comes from immunoSEQ multiplex PCR, and its TCRdb copy is limited to in-frame clones, with some not included. The sample lists 40,000 to 55,000 clones, approximately 79% occurring once. The chain recombines TRBV27 with TRBJ2-7, with 12 bases aligning to TRBD1. This TCR derives from a woman between 25 and 85 years old with non-small cell lung cancer. This specimen was blood, taken at baseline. As DNA, the CDR3 is TGTGCCAGCAGTTTTCTACCTCCGGGACAGGGGGCAACCTACGAGCAGTACTTC. Translating gives CASSFLPPGQGATYEQYF.